Here is one TCR beta chain with its context. This clonotype was counted a few times. Its antigen specificity is not known. Per-nucleotide qualities are absent, and no much larger clonotype sits a single base away. This sample is drawn from a study of T-cell memory formation after mild COVID-19 (TCRdb year 2021). Regarding the research as a whole: Most TCR sequence clusters were specific to one of the two donors. T-cell clones expanding and contracting after mild COVID-19 in a couple of donors were tracked by longitudinal TCRalpha and TCRbeta repertoire sequencing. Two young, previously healthy adult volunteers made up the cohort, one male and one female.

This sample was sequenced with an Illumina NovaSeq 6000. TCRalpha and TCRbeta cDNA libraries were built by 5'RACE with constant-segment primers, adding sample barcodes and unique molecular identifiers. RNA was extracted from every sample with Trizol reagent. The libraries were amplified in two PCR steps, and the second step added a second sample barcode and Illumina TruSeq adapters. Sequencing of the libraries was done on an Illumina NovaSeq, producing 2 x 150 bp paired-end reads. On the authors' methods: The reads were demultiplexed and collapsed into UMI-guided consensus sequences using migec v1.2.7. Using mixcr v2.1.11, UMI consensuses were aligned to TRA and TRB V and J templates and then assembled into clonotypes. Expanded or contracted clonotypes were those called significant by both edgeR and NoisET, with noise models trained on biological replicates. For edgeR calls, the thresholds were a false discovery rate-adjusted p below 0.01 and a log2 fold-change of 1. PCA with hierarchical clustering of max-normalized trajectories of the 1000 most abundant clonotypes was used as exploratory dynamics analysis. The CD4 or CD8 phenotype of responding clones was assigned using the separately sequenced CD4+ and CD8+ repertoires. Starting from the raw public reads, TCRdb applied fastp trimming at Q25, assembled clones with MiXCR and retained in-frame beta chains. Each record represents a unique CDR3 protein, reported with the most common genes and DNA among its rows. What appears here as the V and J calls and clone size reflects TCRdb's work, not the paper's. For this sample there are approximately 150,000 distinct CDR3 sequences; 13% appear just once. The ten largest make up roughly 3.4% of the sample.

What the work shows at the level of the full study, not this receptor alone: Contracting CD4+ clones appeared mostly in the CM and EM memory subsets, whereas CD8+ clones were enriched in EMRA. Only a couple of mild cases were covered by the study, and larger cohorts that include severe cases with pre-infection samples were considered necessary. Some responding clones were found in pre-infection memory, which suggests that pre-existing cross-reactive memory T cells took part in the SARS-CoV-2 response. Balanced CD4/CD8 phenotypes were observed for clones contracting from day 15 to 85, whereas a bias towards CD4+ was observed for a second wave of clones expanding from day 15 to 37. SARS-CoV-2 specificity of the second-wave clones peaking on day 37 was not confirmed.

Ficoll-Paque density gradient centrifugation was the method used to isolate PBMCs. This receptor was identified in a man younger than 35 who had mild COVID-19 (a few samples of this study predate the infection). The sample titles of this study are shuffled in the database, so cell type and time point are left out; the donor was told from shared clones. The sample comprised PBMCs or a T cell subset sorted from them (not recorded which).

The sequenced DNA is TGTGCCACCAGTGATTTGGACAGCTACGAGCAGTACTTC. The resulting protein is CATSDLDSYEQYF. Here the chain combines TRBV24-1 and TRBJ2-7, with TRBD1 perhaps the D gene, on 5 matching bases. The CDR3, from cysteine to phenylalanine, totals 13 residues. CDR3 DNA is the only sequence kept; it has 39 bases, read in frame from the first base. CDR1 and CDR2, per the germline V gene, are KGHDR and SFDVKD. Between the V and J ends, shortened by 0 bases and 3 bases respectively, the junction contains 5 bases.